Ten or more counts support the clone carrying this T cell receptor (beta chain). This record belongs to a study of early T cells in non-severe SARS-CoV-2 infection. The V and J ends lost 1 base and 0 bases respectively, with 12 bases between them. The CDR3 consists of 16 residues. CDR1 is LGHNA and CDR2 is YSLEER in the germline V gene. Unique molecular identifiers were added to individual cDNA molecules. One entry per CDR3 protein, called by TCRdb with MiXCR from the 5' RACE reads. The repertoire holds 43,000 or so distinct CDR3 sequences, with roughly 7% as singletons. The clonotype originates from an adult who was a healthcare worker with PCR-confirmed SARS-CoV-2 infection or an uninfected control (not recorded which). Sequenced: whole blood. The chain employs TRBV4-3 and TRBJ1-2; D call uncertain. The CDR3 coding sequence is TGCGCCAGCAGCCAAGTCATCGGCCAAACTAACTATGGCTACACCTTC. Residues: CASSQVIGQTNYGYTF.